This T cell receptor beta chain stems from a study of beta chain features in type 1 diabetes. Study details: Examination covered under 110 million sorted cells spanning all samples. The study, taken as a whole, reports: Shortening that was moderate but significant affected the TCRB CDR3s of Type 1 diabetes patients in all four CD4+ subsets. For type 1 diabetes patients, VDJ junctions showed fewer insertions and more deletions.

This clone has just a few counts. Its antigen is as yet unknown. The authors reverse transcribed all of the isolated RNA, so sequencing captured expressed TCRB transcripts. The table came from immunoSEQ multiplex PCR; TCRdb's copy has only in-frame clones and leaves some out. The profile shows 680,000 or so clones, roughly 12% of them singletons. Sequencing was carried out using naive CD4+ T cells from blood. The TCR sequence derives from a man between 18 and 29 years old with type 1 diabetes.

CDR3 nucleotide sequence: TGCAGCGTTGAATCCTCGACTGGAAACACCATATATTTT. Its protein product is CSVESSTGNTIYF. The chain joins TRBV29-1 to TRBJ1-3; D uncertain. Germline values: CDR1 SQVTM, CDR2 ANQGSEA. This CDR3 is 13 amino acids long. V lost 2 bases and J lost 2, with 7 bases in between.